This T cell receptor (beta chain) was profiled in a study of glioma-infiltrating T cells after dendritic cell vaccination. Study-wide background: Samples are from glioblastoma patients in Phase I and II dendritic cell vaccine trials. The study, taken as a whole, reports: Only a small number of patients had complete blood and tumor samples.

With regard to this clone: Its matching antigen is unknown.

Time point in this sample: after dendritic cell vaccination, including at tumor progression/relapse. PBMC sampling occurred before vaccination, two weeks after the third dose, and at progression. TCRB CDR3 was amplified from 2 ug genomic DNA or less. The table came from immunoSEQ multiplex PCR; TCRdb's copy has only in-frame clones and leaves some out. The sample yields about 90,000 clones, roughly 80% seen once. The CDR3 has 15 residues. The germline V and J ends were trimmed by 3 bases and 5 bases, with 15 bases remaining between them. CDR1 and CDR2 (germline): SGHTA, FQGTGA. The starting material was blood, obtained after dendritic cell vaccination. The clonotype was recovered from a human donor with glioblastoma. The chain is built from TRBV7-3 and TRBJ2-3; D might be TRBD1 (5 bases). CDR3 coding DNA: TGTGCCAGCAGCTTGGTGAATAGGGGCGGAGATACGCAGTATTTT. Translation gives CASSLVNRGGDTQYF.